A selection of T cell receptor beta chains follows, all from one sample in a study of OX40 agonist ivuxolimab in advanced cancers. Profiled with immunoSEQ multiplex PCR; TCRdb holds only in-frame clones, not every one. The sample consists of around 25,000 clones, over 80% of them appearing once. Sequences were derived from CD4+ or CD8+ T cells sorted from blood, sampled in a trial of the OX40 agonist ivuxolimab. These receptors were obtained from an adult with an advanced solid tumor such as melanoma, head and neck, liver or kidney cancer. Each CDR3 is given with its conserved first and last residue. A D gene is named only where the DNA matches it firmly. Clone size is not always given. Where it is, it says once, few, many or a class for expanded clones.

>NA|NA|TRBV9|TRBJ1-4|15
CASSVGERLNEKLFF
>NA|TRBD1|TRBV19|TRBJ1-2|13
CASKSRDSYGYTF
>NA|NA|TRBV19|TRBJ1-5|15
CASSIRGSGNQPQHF
>NA|TRBD2|TRBV9|TRBJ2-3|15
CASSTRDSGRDTQYF
>once|NA|TRBV4-3|TRBJ2-6|17
CASSQVLQGTGANVLTF
>once|NA|TRBV7-2|TRBJ1-2|16
CASSRPRTLANYGYTF
>NA|NA|TRBV6-5|TRBJ1-4|14
CASSRTGLNEKLFF
>NA|TRBD1|TRBV5-5|TRBJ2-3|13
CASRTGGPDTQYF
>NA|NA|TRBV19|TRBJ1-2|14
CASRHRDGNYGYTF
>NA|NA|TRBV5-1|TRBJ2-3|14
CATGTQPSTDTQYF
>NA|NA|TRBV10-3|TRBJ1-1|15
CAISGSLQGATEAFF
>NA|NA|TRBV29-1|TRBJ1-1|13
CSVEVGADTEAFF
>NA|TRBD2|TRBV4-1|TRBJ2-7|15
CASSQDLAAPYEQYF
>NA|TRBD2|TRBV2|TRBJ2-3|16
CASSATLAGSTDTQYF
>NA|NA|TRBV4-3|TRBJ2-1|14
CASSRVAIDNEQFF
>NA|NA|TRBV6-5|TRBJ1-6|12
CASSHIMSPLHF
>NA|NA|TRBV19|TRBJ1-5|17
CASSRTLTRVSNQPQHF
>few|NA|TRBV25-1|TRBJ1-6|14
CASSEAAWGSPLHF
>NA|TRBD1|TRBV9|TRBJ1-3|17
CASSLQGGDRAGNTIYF
>NA|NA|TRBV4-3|TRBJ1-4|17
CASSPTRAGSRNEKLFF
>NA|NA|TRBV18|TRBJ2-3|17
CASSPPRGAPSTDTQYF
>few|NA|TRBV19|TRBJ2-2|16
CASSYVRIENTGELFF
>NA|TRBD2|TRBV6-5|TRBJ2-1|13
CASSSQGLGRQFF
>NA|TRBD1|TRBV7-6|TRBJ1-2|14
CASSLGTGSQGYTF
>once|NA|TRBV21-1|TRBJ2-2|15
CASSKGGGGTGELFF
>NA|TRBD1|TRBV27|TRBJ2-7|16
CASSLRTGVATYEQYF
>NA|NA|TRBV14|TRBJ2-3|14
CASSHEPLWDTQYF
>NA|NA|TRBV5-7|TRBJ1-2|13
CASSLAPGDGYTF
>NA|NA|TRBV11-3|TRBJ2-7|15
CASSLVGSASYEQYF
>NA|TRBD1|TRBV6-5|TRBJ2-1|15
CASSWGQGLYNEQFF
>NA|NA|TRBV7-2|TRBJ1-2|14
CASSLGGGNYGYTF
>NA|TRBD2|TRBV11-3|TRBJ2-7|15
CASSSKREGTWEQYF
>once|TRBD2|TRBV7-9|TRBJ2-3|15
CASSLGLAGMDTQYF
>once|TRBD2|TRBV4-2|TRBJ2-7|17
CASSQRPRTSGSNEQYF
>NA|TRBD1|TRBV2|TRBJ1-5|13
CASAGTGIQPQHF
>NA|NA|TRBV2|TRBJ1-2|17
CASRNMLGGGAGYGYTF